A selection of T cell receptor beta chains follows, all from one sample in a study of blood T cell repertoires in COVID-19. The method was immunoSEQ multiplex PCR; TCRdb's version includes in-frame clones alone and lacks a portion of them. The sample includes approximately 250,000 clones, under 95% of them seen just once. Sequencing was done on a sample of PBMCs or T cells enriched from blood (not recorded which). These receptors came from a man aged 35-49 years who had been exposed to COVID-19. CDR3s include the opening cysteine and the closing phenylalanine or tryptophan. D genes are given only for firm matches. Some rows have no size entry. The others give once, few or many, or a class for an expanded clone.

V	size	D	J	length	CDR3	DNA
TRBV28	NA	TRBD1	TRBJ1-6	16	CATKGQGEGLWSPLHF	TGTGCCACAAAGGGACAGGGAGAGGGTTTGTGGTCACCCCTCCACTTT
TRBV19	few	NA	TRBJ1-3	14	CASSRRTNGNTIYF	TGTGCCAGTAGCAGAAGAACCAATGGAAACACCATATATTTT
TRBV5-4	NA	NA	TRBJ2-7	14	CASSFFPGEYEQYF	TGTGCCAGCAGCTTTTTCCCAGGGGAGTACGAGCAGTACTTC
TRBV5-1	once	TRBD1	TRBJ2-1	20	CASSQSRRQGASRSYNEQFF	TGCGCCAGCAGCCAATCCCGACGACAGGGGGCGAGTAGGTCCTACAATGAGCAGTTCTTC
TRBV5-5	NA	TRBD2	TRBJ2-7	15	CASSRTSGRSDEQYF	TGTGCCAGCAGCCGGACTAGCGGGAGGTCCGACGAGCAGTACTTC
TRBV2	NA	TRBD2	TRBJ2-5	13	CASSFASGQAQYF	TGTGCCAGCAGTTTCGCTAGCGGTCAGGCCCAGTACTTC
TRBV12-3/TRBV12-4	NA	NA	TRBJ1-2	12	CASSPDPYGYTF	TGTGCCAGCAGTCCAGATCCCTATGGCTACACCTTC
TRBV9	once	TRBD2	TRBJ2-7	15	CASSRESGRVYEQYF	TGTGCCAGCAGCCGAGAGAGCGGGAGGGTCTACGAGCAGTACTTC
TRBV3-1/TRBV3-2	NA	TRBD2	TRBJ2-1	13	CASSQGGGNEQFF	TGTGCCAGCAGCCAAGGGGGGGGCAATGAGCAGTTCTTC
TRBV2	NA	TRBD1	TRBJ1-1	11	CASNRGGEAFF	TGTGCCAGCAACAGGGGAGGTGAAGCTTTCTTT
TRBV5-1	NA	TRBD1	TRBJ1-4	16	CASSVGTGGYREKLFF	TGCGCCAGCAGCGTAGGGACAGGGGGCTATCGGGAAAAACTGTTTTTT
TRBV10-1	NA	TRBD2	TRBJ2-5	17	CASSDGTSGRAGETQYF	TGCGCCAGCAGCGATGGGACTAGCGGGAGGGCAGGGGAGACCCAGTACTTC
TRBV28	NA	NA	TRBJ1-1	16	CASSLGGLGGNTEAFF	TGTGCCAGCAGTTTAGGAGGTTTAGGGGGTAACACTGAAGCTTTCTTT
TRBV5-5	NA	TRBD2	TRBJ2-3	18	CASSTYGGLAGAIDTQYF	TGTGCCAGCAGCACCTACGGGGGACTAGCGGGAGCAATAGATACGCAGTATTTT
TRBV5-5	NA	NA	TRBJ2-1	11	CASSLDWEQFF	TGTGCCAGCAGCTTGGACTGGGAGCAGTTCTTC
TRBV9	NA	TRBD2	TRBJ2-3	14	CASSAGRAVDTQYF	TGTGCCAGCAGCGCCGGGAGGGCCGTGGATACGCAGTATTTT
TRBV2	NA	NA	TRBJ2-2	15	CASRLWKGDTGELFF	TGTGCCAGCCGATTGTGGAAGGGAGACACCGGGGAGCTGTTTTTT
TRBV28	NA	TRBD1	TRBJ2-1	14	CASSSGQGEGKQFF	TGTGCCAGCAGTTCGGGACAGGGCGAGGGTAAGCAGTTCTTC
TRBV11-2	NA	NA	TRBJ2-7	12	CASRREDYEQYF	TGTGCCAGCAGGCGCGAAGACTACGAGCAGTACTTC
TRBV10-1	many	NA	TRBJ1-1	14	CASSVEGRDTEAFF	TGCGCCAGCAGTGTGGAGGGGCGCGACACTGAAGCTTTCTTT
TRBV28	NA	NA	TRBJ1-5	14	CASSPSAIVQPQHF	TGTGCCAGCAGTCCCTCTGCGATAGTTCAGCCCCAGCATTTT
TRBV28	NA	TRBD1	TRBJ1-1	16	CASSPPTGGPGTEAFF	TGTGCCAGCAGTCCACCCACAGGGGGCCCGGGCACTGAAGCTTTCTTT
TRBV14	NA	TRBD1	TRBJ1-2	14	CASSGQGFNYGYTF	TGTGCCAGCAGCGGACAGGGGTTTAACTATGGCTACACCTTC
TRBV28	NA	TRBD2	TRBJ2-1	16	CASIPFAGETYNEQFF	TGTGCCAGCATACCCTTTGCGGGAGAGACCTACAATGAGCAGTTCTTC
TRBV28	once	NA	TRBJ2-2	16	CASSLPGQQNTGELFF	TGTGCCAGCAGTTTACCTGGGCAGCAAAACACCGGGGAGCTGTTTTTT
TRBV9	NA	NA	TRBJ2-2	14	CASSVGQNTGELFF	TGTGCCAGCAGCGTAGGACAGAACACCGGGGAGCTGTTTTTT
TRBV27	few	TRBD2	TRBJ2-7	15	CASSKLAGALSEQYF	TGTGCCAGCAGTAAACTAGCGGGAGCCCTCTCCGAGCAGTACTTC
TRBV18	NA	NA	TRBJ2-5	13	CASSPSGRETQYF	TGTGCCAGCTCACCATCAGGGCGAGAGACCCAGTACTTC
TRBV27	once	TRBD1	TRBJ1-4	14	CASRPGQASEKLFF	TGTGCCAGCAGGCCGGGACAGGCCTCTGAAAAACTGTTTTTT
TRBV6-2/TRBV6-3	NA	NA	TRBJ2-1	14	CASSYSAIDNEQFF	TGTGCCAGCAGTTACAGCGCGATTGATAATGAGCAGTTCTTC
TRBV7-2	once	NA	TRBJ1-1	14	CASSLVSLNTEAFF	TGTGCCAGCAGCTTAGTATCGTTGAACACTGAAGCTTTCTTT
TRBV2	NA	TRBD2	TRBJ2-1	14	CAISLAGAGNEQFF	TGTGCCATTTCATTAGCGGGAGCGGGGAATGAGCAGTTCTTC
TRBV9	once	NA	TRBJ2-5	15	CASSVTGQPAETQYF	TGTGCCAGCAGCGTGACAGGCCAACCCGCCGAGACCCAGTACTTC
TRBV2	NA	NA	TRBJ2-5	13	CASKWSGQETQYF	TGTGCCAGCAAGTGGTCGGGACAAGAGACCCAGTACTTC
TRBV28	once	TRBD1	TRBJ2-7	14	CASSDRGLSYEQYF	TGTGCCAGCAGTGACAGGGGGCTTTCCTACGAGCAGTACTTC
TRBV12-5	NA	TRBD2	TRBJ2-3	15	CASGPGLASTDTQYF	TGTGCTAGTGGCCCGGGACTAGCGAGCACAGATACGCAGTATTTT
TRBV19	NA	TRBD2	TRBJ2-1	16	CASSKSSGGIYNEQFF	TGTGCCAGTAGTAAATCTAGCGGAGGAATTTACAATGAGCAGTTCTTC
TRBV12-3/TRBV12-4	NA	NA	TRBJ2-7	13	CASWSGGTYEQYF	TGTGCCAGCTGGTCAGGGGGGACCTACGAGCAGTACTTC
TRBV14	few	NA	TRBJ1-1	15	CASSQDLNSNTEAFF	TGTGCCAGCAGCCAAGATCTAAATTCTAACACTGAAGCTTTCTTT
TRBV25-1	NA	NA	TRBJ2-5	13	CASSEMGPETQYF	TGTGCCAGCAGTGAAATGGGGCCAGAGACCCAGTACTTC
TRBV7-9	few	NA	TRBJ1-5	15	CASSSTDSVNQPQHF	TGTGCCAGCAGCTCCACGGACAGCGTCAATCAGCCCCAGCATTTT
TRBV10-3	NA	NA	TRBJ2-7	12	CAIRSGSYEQYF	TGTGCCATCAGAAGCGGTTCCTACGAGCAGTACTTC
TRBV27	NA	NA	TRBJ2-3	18	CASSFRRPQGWSTDTQYF	TGTGCCAGCAGTTTCCGTCGACCCCAGGGGTGGAGCACAGATACGCAGTATTTT
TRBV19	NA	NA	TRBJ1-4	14	CASSPTGLDEKLFF	TGTGCCAGTAGCCCCACAGGGCTGGATGAAAAACTGTTTTTT
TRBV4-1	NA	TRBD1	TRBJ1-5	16	CASSQETGVGNQPQHF	TGCGCCAGCAGCCAAGAAACAGGGGTAGGCAATCAGCCCCAGCATTTT
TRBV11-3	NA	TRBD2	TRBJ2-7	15	CASAAPGLGRGEQYF	TGTGCCAGTGCTGCTCCGGGACTAGGGAGGGGAGAGCAGTACTTC
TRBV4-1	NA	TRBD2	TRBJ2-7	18	CASSQDGGSGRVTYEQYF	TGCGCCAGCAGCCAAGATGGGGGTAGCGGGAGGGTGACCTACGAGCAGTACTTC
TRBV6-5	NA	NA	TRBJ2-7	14	CASYRHSLSYEQYF	TGTGCCAGCTACCGACATTCACTCTCCTACGAGCAGTACTTC
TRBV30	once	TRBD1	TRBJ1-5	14	CAWTPGQVNQPQHF	TGTGCCTGGACACCGGGACAGGTCAATCAGCCCCAGCATTTT
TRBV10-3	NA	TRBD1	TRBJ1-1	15	CAISGKGAVDTEAFF	TGTGCCATCAGTGGGAAGGGGGCCGTTGACACTGAAGCTTTCTTT
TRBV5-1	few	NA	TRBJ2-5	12	CASSLGEETQYF	TGCGCCAGCAGCTTAGGGGAAGAGACCCAGTACTTC
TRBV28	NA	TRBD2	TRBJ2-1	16	CASSLTSGSSYNEQFF	TGTGCCAGCAGTTTGACTAGCGGGAGTTCCTACAATGAGCAGTTCTTC
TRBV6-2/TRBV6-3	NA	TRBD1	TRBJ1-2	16	CASSYADRGFNYGYTF	TGTGCCAGCAGTTACGCGGACAGGGGGTTCAACTATGGCTACACCTTC
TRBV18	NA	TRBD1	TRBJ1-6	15	CASSYTGDGNSPLHF	TGTGCCAGCTCGTATACAGGGGATGGTAATTCACCCCTCCACTTT
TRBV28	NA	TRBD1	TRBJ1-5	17	CASRPTIDRGAHQPQHF	TGTGCCAGCAGACCCACCATAGACAGGGGGGCCCATCAGCCCCAGCATTTT
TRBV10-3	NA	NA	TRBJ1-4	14	CAISPVLTNEKLFF	TGTGCCATCAGCCCCGTTCTGACTAATGAAAAACTGTTTTTT
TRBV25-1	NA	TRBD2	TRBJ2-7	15	CASRGGTSGTYEQYF	TGTGCCAGCAGGGGGGGGACTAGCGGGACCTACGAGCAGTACTTC
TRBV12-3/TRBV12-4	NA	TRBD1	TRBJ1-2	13	CASSLQGVDGYTF	TGTGCCAGCAGTCTACAGGGGGTGGATGGCTACACCTTC
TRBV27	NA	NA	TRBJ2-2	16	CASSPAWGDVTGELFF	TGTGCCAGCAGTCCCGCCTGGGGAGATGTTACCGGGGAGCTGTTTTTT
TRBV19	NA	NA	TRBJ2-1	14	CASNEGLSYNEQFF	TGTGCCAGTAACGAGGGACTTTCCTACAATGAGCAGTTCTTC